One sample yielded the 29 T cell receptor beta chains listed below, sequenced in a study of shared clonotypes between healthy human individuals. Sequenced by immunoSEQ multiplex PCR; TCRdb stores in-frame clones only, minus some. The repertoire holds some 2,000,000 clones, roughly 96% seen once, with 0.1% to 0.15% in the top ten. The sequencing sample was made of naive CD4+ T cells sorted from blood. Subset here: CD45RA+ positively selected. The origin of the receptors is a man younger than 35 in good health.

The chain has TRBV6-5 and TRBJ1-4; maybe TRBD1 (5 bases). The ends were cut back, 0 bases at V and 5 bases at J, with 10 bases in the middle. The CDR3 length is 15 residues. Germline loops: CDR1 MNHEY, CDR2 SVGAGI. The CDR3 DNA reads TGTGCCAGCAGTTACTCCCTAGGGACCAATGAAAAACTGTTTTTT. Amino acid sequence: CASSYSLGTNEKLFF.

J is TRBJ2-3 and V is TRBV2; D is unclear. The V end lost 0 bases, the J end lost 1 base, and 11 bases lay between the germline ends. The CDR3 contains 16 residues. CDR1 and CDR2 from the germline V gene are SNHLY and FYNNEI. In DNA, the CDR3 is TGTGCCAGCAGTGAAGCTGCGGCTACTGGCACAGATACGCAGTATTTT. Its protein product is CASSEAAATGTDTQYF. The whole variable domain, filled in from reference TRBV2 and TRBJ2-3, reads EPEVTQTPSHQVTQMGQEVILRCVPISNHLYFYWYRQILGQKVEFLVSFYNNEISEKSEIFDDQFSVERPDGSNFTLKIRSTKLEDSAMYFCASSEAAATGTDTQYFGPGTRLTVL.

On this clone: An end of the junction does not agree with germline; a read error may underlie this. This chain connects TRBV5-1 to TRBJ2-3, with D hard to call. Germline CDR1 SGHRS, CDR2 YFSETQ. CDR3 length equals 12 residues. This CDR3 is CASSLQTDMQYF. CDR3 coding DNA: TGCGCCAGCAGCTTGCAAACAGATATGCAGTATTTT.

The chain employs TRBV7-2 and TRBJ2-2; 9 bases align to TRBD2. V shed 4 bases, J shed 6 bases, and the junction held 6 bases outside the gene matches. The CDR3 contains 15 residues. Looked up from germline, CDR1 is SGHTA and CDR2 is FQGNSA. CDR3 region: CASSSTSGIAGELFF. CDR3 coding DNA: TGTGCCAGCAGCTCGACTAGCGGTATCGCCGGGGAGCTGTTTTTT.

V is TRBV6-6 and J is TRBJ1-4; 8 nucleotides match TRBD1. The CDR3 has 13 residues. V lost 7 bases and J lost 8; bases outside the gene matches: 6. CDR1 and CDR2 from the germline V gene are MNHNY and SVGAGI (reference sequence). The CDR3 loop reads CASKDRATEKLFF. As DNA, the CDR3 is TGTGCCAGCAAGGACAGGGCCACAGAAAAACTGTTTTTT.

The chain couples TRBV5-4 to TRBJ2-7; 8 bases align to TRBD2. This CDR3 spans 15 amino acids. The V segment lost 2 bases and the J segment 5 bases; nucleotides outside the gene matches: 9. Germline V gene lookup returns CDR1 SGHNT and CDR2 YYREEE (reference sequence). The DNA for the CDR3 is TGTGCCAGCAGCTTACCGGGACTAGGGTTCCACGAGCAGTACTTC. Protein: CASSLPGLGFHEQYF.

The V and J genes are TRBV15 and TRBJ1-2; the D is unclear. The CDR3 has 14 residues. Trimming pared 1 base from V and 4 bases from J, leaving 10 bases between. In germline, CDR1 is LNHNV, CDR2 YYDKDF (reference sequence). CDR3 residues: CATSRGENSYGYTF. CDR3 sequence (DNA): TGTGCCACCAGCAGAGGCGAGAATTCCTATGGCTACACCTTC.

This clone was counted a single time. The chain combines TRBV11-2 with TRBJ2-3, with TRBD2 matching over 10 bases. The V gene's germline CDR1 is SGHAT and CDR2 FQNNGV. Trimming at V came to 5 bases and at J to 4 bases, leaving 6 bases not matched to a gene. This CDR3 has 15 amino acids. The CDR3 nucleotides read TGTGCCAGCAGCCCCTCCAGCGGGGGGGCAGATACGCAGTATTTT. It yields the protein CASSPSSGGADTQYF.

The chain employs TRBV5-1 and TRBJ1-1, with D uncertain. Germline-derived CDR1 and CDR2 are SGHRS and YFSETQ. The CDR3 loop spans 21 amino acids. Trimming removed 1 base at V and 4 bases at J, with 32 bases between. CDR3 sequence reads: CASSLNSRTGALSSGGTEAFF. CDR3 sequence (DNA): TGCGCCAGCAGCTTGAACTCTCGGACGGGTGCCCTCTCTAGTGGTGGCACTGAAGCTTTCTTT.

This rearrangement joins TRBV9 to TRBJ2-7; weak D call: TRBD2 (5 bases). From germline, CDR1 is SGDLS and CDR2 YYNGEE. This CDR3 is built from 15 residues. V lost 3 bases and J 2 bases, leaving 15 bases between the germline ends. The CDR3 is CASSARLEGAYEQYF. Written as DNA, the CDR3 is TGTGCCAGCAGCGCCCGCCTAGAGGGAGCCTACGAGCAGTACTTC.

The CDR3 coding sequence is TGCGCCAGCAGCGATGGGATAGAGCCCCAGCATTTT. As protein: CASSDGIEPQHF. The rearrangement links TRBV5-1 to TRBJ1-5; D ambiguous. The CDR3 is 12 residues long. Trimming took off 4 bases at V and 8 bases at J, with 10 bases between the two ends. Germline CDR1 is SGHRS and CDR2 is YFSETQ. Filled out from reference TRBV5-1 and TRBJ1-5, the complete variable domain reads KAGVTQTPRYLIKTRGQQVTLSCSPISGHRSVSWYQQTPGQGLQFLFEYFSETQRNKGNFPGRFSGRQFSNSRSEMNVSTLELGDSALYLCASSDGIEPQHFGDGTRLSIL.

This rearrangement joins TRBV30 to TRBJ2-2, with D perhaps assigned TRBD1 or TRBD2 (5 bases each). Germline V gene data show CDR1 as GTSNPN and CDR2 as SVGIG (reference sequence). The CDR3 sequence is 14 residues long. Deletions cut 3 bases from V and 4 bases from J, with 12 bases between. The CDR3, as DNA: TGTGCCTGGAGGTTTCGTGGGACCACCGGGGAGCTGTTTTTT. It encodes CAWRFRGTTGELFF.

The chain couples TRBV9 to TRBJ2-1; 15 bases agree with TRBD2. This CDR3 is built from 15 residues. The germline CDR1 and CDR2 sequences are SGDLS and YYNGEE. V was pared by 2 bases and J by 9 bases, with 3 bases of the junction left unmatched. The CDR3 spells CASSVGLAGGGEQFF. The CDR3 nucleotides read TGTGCCAGCAGCGTGGGACTAGCGGGAGGAGGTGAGCAGTTCTTC.

The V call is TRBV5-4, the J call TRBJ2-1, with TRBD1 matching 7 bases. Germline assignment: CDR1 SGHNT and CDR2 YYREEE (reference sequence). This CDR3 is built from 15 residues. Trimming at V came to 4 bases and at J to 4 bases, leaving 8 bases not matched to a gene. This CDR3 is CASSPRQGGYNEQFF. DNA for the CDR3: TGTGCCAGCAGCCCCCGACAGGGCGGGTACAATGAGCAGTTCTTC.

J is TRBJ1-6 and V is TRBV7-6; D remains unclear. There are 19 residues in the CDR3. Trimming stripped 2 bases from V and 0 bases from J, with 17 bases between. Per the germline V gene, CDR1 is SGHVS and CDR2 is FNYEAQ. DNA for the CDR3: TGTGCCAGCAGCTTATCCCCGAAGACGGGAAGCTCCTATAATTCACCCCTCCACTTT. This codes for CASSLSPKTGSSYNSPLHF.

This chain uses TRBV5-1 with TRBJ2-7; tentatively, D is TRBD1 (5 bases). CDR1 is SGHRS and CDR2 is YFSETQ in the germline V gene. The CDR3 sequence is 12 residues long. V shed 5 bases and J shed 5 bases, with 11 bases lying between them. CDR3: CASRSSTDEQYF. CDR3 nucleotides: TGCGCCAGCAGATCCTCGACAGACGAGCAGTACTTC.

This chain joins TRBV9 and TRBJ2-2, with 7 bases aligning to TRBD2. This CDR3 has 17 residues. The junction had 7 bases not matched to a gene; V was cut back by 0 bases and J by 2 bases. Germline CDR1 SGDLS, CDR2 YYNGEE. The CDR3 DNA sequence: TGTGCCAGCAGCGTAGCGGGTGCGGGGGTTAACACCGGGGAGCTGTTTTTT. Amino acid sequence: CASSVAGAGVNTGELFF.

This clone was counted a single time. The chain uses TRBV10-3 and TRBJ2-7; no clear D. Trimming took 8 bases from V and 5 from J, leaving 13 bases between them. The CDR3 contains 12 residues. Germline CDR1 reads ENHRY; CDR2 reads SYGVKD. The CDR3 here is CAIAGQRNEQYF. CDR3 DNA sequence: TGTGCCATCGCTGGCCAGAGGAACGAGCAGTACTTC.

The chain has TRBV7-2 and TRBJ1-4; D gene ambiguous. From germline, CDR1 is SGHTA and CDR2 FQGNSA. This CDR3 has 14 amino acids. The germline V and J ends were trimmed by 1 base and 7 bases, with 10 bases remaining between them. The CDR3 protein is CASSLGGYSEKLFF. The CDR3 DNA is TGTGCCAGCAGCTTAGGAGGTTACAGTGAAAAACTGTTTTTT. Based on the CDR3 plus reference TRBV7-2 and TRBJ1-4, the full variable domain is GAGVSQSPSNKVTEKGKDVELRCDPISGHTALYWYRQSLGQGLEFLIYFQGNSAPDKSGLPSDRFSAERTGGSVSTLTIQRTQQEDSAVYLCASSLGGYSEKLFFGSGTQLSVL.

This chain joins TRBV30 and TRBJ2-5; D gene ambiguous. There are 13 residues in the CDR3. The V gene lost 2 bases and the J gene lost 5 bases, with 12 bases spanning the gap. Germline V gene sequence: CDR1 GTSNPN, CDR2 SVGIG (reference sequence). Written as DNA, the CDR3 is TGTGCCTGGAGTCATGGTCTGGGGGAGACCCAGTACTTC. Amino acid sequence: CAWSHGLGETQYF.

This chain links TRBV5-4 with TRBJ2-7; TRBD1 or TRBD2 may be the D gene (5 bases each). Germline V gives CDR1 SGHNT, CDR2 YYREEE (reference sequence). Trimming cost V 4 bases and J 0 bases, with 11 bases left between them. CDR3 length: 14 residues. The CDR3 is CASSRDGNSYEQYF. For the CDR3, the DNA is TGTGCCAGCAGCCGGGACGGGAACTCCTACGAGCAGTACTTC.

This clone is a singleton in its sample. This chain uses TRBV7-2 with TRBJ2-2; D unclear. CDR3 length: 14 residues. Germline V gives CDR1 SGHTA, CDR2 FQGNSA. V lost 7 bases and J 3 bases, leaving 12 bases between the germline ends. This chain's CDR3 is CASTLVGHTGELFF. In DNA form, the CDR3 reads TGTGCCAGCACCCTAGTCGGTCACACCGGGGAGCTGTTTTTT.

The J gene is TRBJ1-1, the V gene TRBV30; D remains unclear. The CDR3 contains 14 residues. CDR1 and CDR2 (germline): GTSNPN, SVGIG (reference sequence). Between the trimmed V and J ends, which lost 4 bases and 4 bases, there was a span of 16 bases. CDR3 residues: CAWNPLGGVTEAFF. The CDR3, as DNA: TGTGCCTGGAACCCCCTCGGCGGAGTCACTGAAGCTTTCTTT.

This clone was detected once. This rearrangement joins TRBV5-1 to TRBJ2-3, with TRBD1 identical over 7 bases. The germline V gene has CDR1 SGHRS and CDR2 YFSETQ. Trimming took 4 bases from V and 2 from J; bases not matched to a gene: 7. This CDR3 comprises 15 residues. The CDR3 DNA is TGCGCCAGCAGCCCTCGAGGGACAGTCACAGATACGCAGTATTTT. It specifies CASSPRGTVTDTQYF.

The chain couples TRBV4-3 to TRBJ1-1; possibly TRBD1 for D (6 bases). The V end was cut by 5 bases, the J end by 5 bases, with 9 bases between. Germline V gene data show CDR1 as LGHNA and CDR2 as YSLEER. This CDR3 has 12 residues. CDR3 sequence reads: CASSSQGTEAFF. Here the CDR3 DNA reads TGCGCCAGCAGCTCGCAGGGGACTGAAGCTTTCTTT.

This rearrangement joins TRBV5-1 to TRBJ2-7; D remains ambiguous. The V and J ends lost 4 bases and 2 bases respectively, with 13 bases between them. CDR3 length: 14 residues. Germline CDR1 is SGHRS and CDR2 is YFSETQ. The DNA of the CDR3 is TGCGCCAGCAGCAAGCCGATCGGAGCCTACGAGCAGTACTTC. Translating gives CASSKPIGAYEQYF.

A single count supports this clone. The same CDR3 arises from other DNA sequences in this sample as well. The genes are TRBV10-3 and TRBJ2-5; 8 bases match TRBD2. CDR3 length equals 13 residues. Germline assignment: CDR1 ENHRY and CDR2 SYGVKD. V was pared by 9 bases and J by 1 base, with 4 bases of the junction left unmatched. In DNA form, the CDR3 reads TGTGCCATTAGCGGGGCCCCCCAAGAGACCCAGTACTTC. Protein sequence: CAISGAPQETQYF.

The gene calls are TRBV28 and TRBJ2-5; maybe TRBD2 (5 bases). The CDR3 has 12 amino acids. The ends were cut back, 5 bases at V and 7 bases at J, with 11 bases in the middle. The germline CDR1 and CDR2 sequences are MDHEN and SYDVKM. CDR3 amino acids: CASSPSRGTQYF. The CDR3 region has the DNA TGTGCCAGCAGTCCCAGTCGGGGGACCCAGTACTTC.

Details on this clone: Compared with germline, one end of the junction differs, possibly owing to a read error. This CDR3 is CASSIRTGREAQYF. The CDR3 DNA is TGTGCCAGCAGTATCCGGACAGGCCGAGAGGCCCAGTACTTC. The genes are TRBV6-1 and TRBJ2-5; 7 bases are a match to TRBD1. Germline V gives CDR1 MNHNS, CDR2 SASEGT. This CDR3 is 14 amino acids long.